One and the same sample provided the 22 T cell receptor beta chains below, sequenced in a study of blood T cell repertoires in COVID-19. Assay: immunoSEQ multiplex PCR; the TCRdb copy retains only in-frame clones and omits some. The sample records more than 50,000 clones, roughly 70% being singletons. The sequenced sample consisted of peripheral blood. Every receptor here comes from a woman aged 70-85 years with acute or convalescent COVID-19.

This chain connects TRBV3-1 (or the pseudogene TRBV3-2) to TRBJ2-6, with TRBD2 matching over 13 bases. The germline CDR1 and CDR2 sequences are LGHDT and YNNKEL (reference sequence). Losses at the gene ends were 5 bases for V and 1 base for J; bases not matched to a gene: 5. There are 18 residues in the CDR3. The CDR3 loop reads CASSFLTSGGSGANVLTF. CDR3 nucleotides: TGTGCCAGCAGCTTCCTGACTAGCGGGGGGTCTGGGGCCAACGTCCTGACTTTC.

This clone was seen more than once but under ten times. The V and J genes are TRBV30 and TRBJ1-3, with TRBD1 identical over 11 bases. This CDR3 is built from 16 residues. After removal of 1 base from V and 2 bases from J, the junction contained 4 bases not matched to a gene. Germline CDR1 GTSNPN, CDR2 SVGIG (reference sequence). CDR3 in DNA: TGTGCCTGGAGTGGTGGGACAGGGGGAACTGGAAACACCATATATTTT. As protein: CAWSGGTGGTGNTIYF.

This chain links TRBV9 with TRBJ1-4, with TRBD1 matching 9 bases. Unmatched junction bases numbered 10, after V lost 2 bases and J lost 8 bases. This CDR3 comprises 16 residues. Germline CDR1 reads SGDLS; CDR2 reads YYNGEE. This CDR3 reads CASSVSAGQGREKLFF. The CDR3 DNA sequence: TGTGCCAGCAGCGTGTCAGCAGGACAGGGGCGGGAAAAACTGTTTTTT.

The CDR3 DNA sequence: TGTGCCAGCAGTCCCGGCTACAGGGCTTCTGGCTACACCTTC. Its translation is CASSPGYRASGYTF. The chain recombines TRBV6-5 with TRBJ1-2, with D perhaps matching TRBD1 (6 bases). This CDR3 contains 14 residues. The V gene's germline CDR1 is MNHEY and CDR2 SVGAGI. V dropped 5 bases and J dropped 7 bases, with 17 bases sitting between them.

CDR3 coding DNA: TGTGCCAGTAGTCCCCGCAGACAGAACTATGGCTACACCTTC. This gives the protein CASSPRRQNYGYTF. The rearrangement links TRBV19 to TRBJ1-2; tentative D call: TRBD1 (5 bases). Germline V CDR1 and CDR2: LNHDA, SQIVND (reference sequence). The CDR3 runs 14 residues. Deletions cut 5 bases from V and 2 bases from J, with 12 bases between.

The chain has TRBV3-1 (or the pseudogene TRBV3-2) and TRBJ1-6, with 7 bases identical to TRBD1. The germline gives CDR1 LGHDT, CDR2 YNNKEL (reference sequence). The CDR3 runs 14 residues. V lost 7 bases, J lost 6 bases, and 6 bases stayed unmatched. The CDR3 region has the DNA TGTGCCAGCATCTCCCGGGACAGTAATTCACCCCTCCACTTT. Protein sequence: CASISRDSNSPLHF.

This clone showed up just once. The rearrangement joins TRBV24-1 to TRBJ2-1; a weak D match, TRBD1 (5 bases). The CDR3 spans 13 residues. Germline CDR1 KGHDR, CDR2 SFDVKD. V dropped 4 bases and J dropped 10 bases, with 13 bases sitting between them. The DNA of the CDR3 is TGTGCCACCAGTGACCCAGACAGTCGCGAGCAGTTCTTC. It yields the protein CATSDPDSREQFF.

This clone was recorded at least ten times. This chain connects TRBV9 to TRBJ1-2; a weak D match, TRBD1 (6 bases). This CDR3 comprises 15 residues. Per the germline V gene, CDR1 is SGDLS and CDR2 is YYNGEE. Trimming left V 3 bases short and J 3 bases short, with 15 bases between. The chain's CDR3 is CASSAPTGAYYGYTF. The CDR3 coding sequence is TGTGCCAGCAGCGCCCCGACAGGAGCCTACTATGGCTACACCTTC.

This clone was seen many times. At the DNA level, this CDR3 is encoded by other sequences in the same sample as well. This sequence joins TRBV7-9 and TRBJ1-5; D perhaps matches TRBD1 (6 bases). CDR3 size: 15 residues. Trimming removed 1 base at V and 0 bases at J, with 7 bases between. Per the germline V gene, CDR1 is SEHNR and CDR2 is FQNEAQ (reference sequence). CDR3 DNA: TGTGCCAGCAGCTTAGGGGACACTAGCAATCAGCCCCAGCATTTT. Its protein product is CASSLGDTSNQPQHF.

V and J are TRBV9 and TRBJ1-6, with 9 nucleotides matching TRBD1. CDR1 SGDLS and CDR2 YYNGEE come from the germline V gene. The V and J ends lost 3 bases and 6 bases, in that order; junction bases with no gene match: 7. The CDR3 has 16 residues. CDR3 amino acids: CASSAGTGSSNSPLHF. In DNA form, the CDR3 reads TGTGCCAGCAGCGCCGGGACAGGGTCAAGTAATTCACCCCTCCACTTT.

CDR3 sequence reads: CASSVRGGEQFF. The CDR3, as DNA: TGTGCCAGCAGCGTACGGGGGGGCGAGCAGTTCTTC. The V call is TRBV5-4, the J call TRBJ2-1; 8 bases map to TRBD2. Trimming cost V 4 bases and J 10 bases; bases outside gene matches: 4. Germline V CDR1 and CDR2: SGHNT, YYREEE (reference sequence). The CDR3 spans 12 residues.

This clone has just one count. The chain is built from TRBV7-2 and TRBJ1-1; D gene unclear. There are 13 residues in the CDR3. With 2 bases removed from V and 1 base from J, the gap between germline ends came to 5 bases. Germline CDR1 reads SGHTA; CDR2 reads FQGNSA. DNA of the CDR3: TGTGCCAGCAGCTTAAACAGGAACACTGAAGCTTTCTTT. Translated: CASSLNRNTEAFF.

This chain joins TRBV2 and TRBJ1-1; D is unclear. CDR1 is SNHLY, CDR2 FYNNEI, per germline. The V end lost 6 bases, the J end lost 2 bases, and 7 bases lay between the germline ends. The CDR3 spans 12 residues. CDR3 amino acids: CASSGLNTEAFF. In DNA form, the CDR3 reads TGTGCCAGCAGCGGGTTAAACACTGAAGCTTTCTTT. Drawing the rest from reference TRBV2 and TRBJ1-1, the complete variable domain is EPEVTQTPSHQVTQMGQEVILRCVPISNHLYFYWYRQILGQKVEFLVSFYNNEISEKSEIFDDQFSVERPDGSNFTLKIRSTKLEDSAMYFCASSGLNTEAFFGQGTRLTVV.

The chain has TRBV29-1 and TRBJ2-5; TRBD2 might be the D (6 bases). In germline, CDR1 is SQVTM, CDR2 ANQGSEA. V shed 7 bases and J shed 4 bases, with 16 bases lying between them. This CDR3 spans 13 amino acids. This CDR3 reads CSARDFRGETQYF. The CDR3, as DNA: TGCAGCGCCCGGGACTTTAGGGGAGAGACCCAGTACTTC. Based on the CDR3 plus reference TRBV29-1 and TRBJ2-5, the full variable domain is SAVISQKPSRDICQRGTSLTIQCQVDSQVTMMFWYRQQPGQSLTLIATANQGSEATYESGFVIDKFPISRPNLTFSTLTVSNMSPEDSSIYLCSARDFRGETQYFGPGTRLLVL.

CDR3 loop: CASSSAAGARGYTF. CDR3 bases: TGTGCCAGCAGCTCCGCCGCAGGGGCTCGGGGCTACACCTTC. This chain uses TRBV5-4 with TRBJ1-2; tentative D call: TRBD1 (6 bases). Trimming removed 3 bases at V and 8 bases at J, with 17 bases between. The CDR3 is made up of 14 amino acids. The germline gives CDR1 SGHNT, CDR2 YYREEE (reference sequence). Variable domain in full (rest from reference TRBV5-4 and TRBJ1-2): ETGVTQSPTHLIKTRGQQVTLRCSSQSGHNTVSWYQQALGQGPQFIFQYYREEENGRGNFPPRFSGLQFPNYSSELNVNALELDDSALYLCASSSAAGARGYTFGSGTRLTVV.

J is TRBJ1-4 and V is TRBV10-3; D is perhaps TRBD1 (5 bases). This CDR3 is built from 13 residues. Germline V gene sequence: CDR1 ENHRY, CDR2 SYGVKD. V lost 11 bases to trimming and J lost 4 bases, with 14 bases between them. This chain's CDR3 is CAATTAVNEKLFF. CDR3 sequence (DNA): TGTGCCGCCACGACAGCCGTTAATGAAAAACTGTTTTTT.

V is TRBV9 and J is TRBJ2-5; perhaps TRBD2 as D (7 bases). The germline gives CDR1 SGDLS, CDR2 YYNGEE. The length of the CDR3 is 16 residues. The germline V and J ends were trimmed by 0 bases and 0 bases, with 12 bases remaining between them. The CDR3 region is CASSVGGGGNQETQYF. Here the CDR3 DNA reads TGTGCCAGCAGCGTAGGTGGCGGGGGCAACCAAGAGACCCAGTACTTC.

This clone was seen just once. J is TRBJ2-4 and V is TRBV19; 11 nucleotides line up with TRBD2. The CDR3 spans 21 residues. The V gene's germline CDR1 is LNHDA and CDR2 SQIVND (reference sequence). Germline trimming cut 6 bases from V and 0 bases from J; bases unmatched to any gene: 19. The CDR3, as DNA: TGTGCCAGTAGCCACCCCTGGATCGGAGTAGCGGGGGGGCTAGCCAAAAACATTCAGTACTTC. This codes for CASSHPWIGVAGGLAKNIQYF.

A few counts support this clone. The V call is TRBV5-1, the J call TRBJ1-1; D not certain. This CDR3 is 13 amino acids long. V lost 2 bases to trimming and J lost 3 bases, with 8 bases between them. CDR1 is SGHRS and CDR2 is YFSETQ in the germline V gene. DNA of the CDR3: TGCGCCAGCAGCTTCTCAGCGGACACTGAAGCTTTCTTT. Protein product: CASSFSADTEAFF.

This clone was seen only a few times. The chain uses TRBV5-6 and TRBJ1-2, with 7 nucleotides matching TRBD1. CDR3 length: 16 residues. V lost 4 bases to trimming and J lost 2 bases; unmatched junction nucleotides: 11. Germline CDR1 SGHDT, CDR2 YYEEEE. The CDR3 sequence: CASSALNRGANYGYTF. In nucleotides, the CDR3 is TGTGCCAGCAGCGCCCTAAACAGGGGAGCCAACTATGGCTACACCTTC.

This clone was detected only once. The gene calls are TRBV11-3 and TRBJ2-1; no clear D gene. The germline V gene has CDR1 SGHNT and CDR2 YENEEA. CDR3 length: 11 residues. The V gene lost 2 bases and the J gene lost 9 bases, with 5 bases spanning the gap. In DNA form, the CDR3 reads TGTGCCAGCAGCTTATCGGGTGAGCAGTTCTTC. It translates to CASSLSGEQFF. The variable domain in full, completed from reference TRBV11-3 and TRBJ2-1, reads EAGVVQSPRYKIIEKKQPVAFWCNPISGHNTLYWYLQNLGQGPELLIRYENEEAVDDSQLPKDRFSAERLKGVDSTLKIQPAELGDSAVYLCASSLSGEQFFGPGTRLTVL.

The CDR3 sequence: CASSGTLAYTGELFF. CDR3 coding DNA: TGCGCCAGCAGCGGTACCCTAGCCTACACCGGGGAGCTGTTTTTT. The V and J genes are TRBV5-1 and TRBJ2-2, with D possibly being TRBD2 (5 bases). Trimming pared 4 bases from V and 3 bases from J, leaving 13 bases between. Germline V gene data show CDR1 as SGHRS and CDR2 as YFSETQ. The CDR3 is 15 residues long. The full variable domain, in which reference TRBV5-1 and TRBJ2-2 provide the parts outside the CDR3, is KAGVTQTPRYLIKTRGQQVTLSCSPISGHRSVSWYQQTPGQGLQFLFEYFSETQRNKGNFPGRFSGRQFSNSRSEMNVSTLELGDSALYLCASSGTLAYTGELFFGEGSRLTVL.